The rows below give T cell receptor beta chains drawn from one sample of a study of CD8 T cells in ankylosing spondylitis. TCRdb called the 5' RACE reads again in MiXCR, with one record for every CDR3 protein. Of almost 400,000 distinct CDR3 sequences in the sample, 20% to 25% are singletons; the top ten hold roughly a sixth. The sample was blood, either unsorted or a sorted T cell fraction (not recorded which). Receptor source: a male donor with ankylosing spondylitis. CDR3s include the opening cysteine and the closing phenylalanine or tryptophan. Clone size is given for some rows only: seen once, a few or many times, or a class if the clone is expanded.

clone size,V gene,J gene,CDR3 protein
many,TRBV7-2,TRBJ1-5,CASSLTGVYSNQPQHF
-,TRBV6-2/TRBV6-3,TRBJ2-5,CASNHAPGRRLETQYF
-,TRBV4-1,TRBJ1-1,CASSLRQRNTEAFF
few,TRBV7-2,TRBJ1-1,CASSLRGENTEAFF
-,TRBV20-1,TRBJ2-1,CSARDPKLGFPNNEQFF
-,TRBV15,TRBJ2-1,CATSRVRRVSYNEQFF
few,TRBV7-2,TRBJ2-3,CASRGADTQYF
few,TRBV20-1,TRBJ2-1,CSASRGGFDNEQFF
few,TRBV20-1,TRBJ1-5,CSAGQGVKQPQHF
-,TRBV4-1,TRBJ1-1,CASSQEGAAAVMNTEAFF
-,TRBV12-3/TRBV12-4,TRBJ2-7,CASSSDRTYEQYF
-,TRBV7-6,TRBJ2-7,CASSLAAGQGAYEQYF
few,TRBV29-1,TRBJ1-5,CSVAAGGLYQPQHF
-,TRBV28,TRBJ2-1,CASSRTPSYNEQFF
few,TRBV5-1,TRBJ2-1,CASRLPGLAGWELRNEQFF
-,TRBV27,TRBJ2-3,CASSRETGPSTDTQYF
few,TRBV10-3,TRBJ2-5,CAISESGRALETQYF